This T cell receptor beta chain is from a study of cytomegalovirus exposure and HLA in healthy donors. The CDR3 extends over 15 amino acids. The germline V gene has CDR1 SNHLY and CDR2 FYNNEI. V shed 0 bases and J 6 bases; nucleotides not matched to a gene: 6. Whereas donors were nominally healthy upon sampling, unrecorded immune exposures were probable. The primer mix had 60 Vbeta and 13 Jbeta primers. Some clones are missing from TCRdb's copy, which holds only in-frame ones; the method was immunoSEQ multiplex PCR. The table lists 90,000 to 120,000 clones, roughly 87% of them singletons. This clone has a handful of counts.

The sample taken for sequencing was PBMCs. The sequence was obtained from a man younger than 40 in good health and CMV-seropositive. The J gene is TRBJ1-2, the V gene TRBV2; TRBD1 matches at 8 bases. The CDR3 region has the DNA TGTGCCAGCAGTGAAGCCCCCCAGGGGGCGGATGGCTACACCTTC. Its translation: CASSEAPQGADGYTF.